The T cell receptor (beta chain) under discussion was sequenced for a study of multiple sclerosis patients with progressive multifocal leukoencephalopathy. Assay: immunoSEQ multiplex PCR; the TCRdb copy retains only in-frame clones and omits some. Here the sample spans roughly 32,000 clones, approximately 90% being singletons. Time point reported: time of PML onset. Natalizumab-treated patients developed PML between roughly 15 and 60 months into natalizumab therapy. At PML onset, T3 blood samples were taken. The CDR3 length is 11 residues. Germline loops: CDR1 SGHTA, CDR2 FQGNSA. The rearrangement uses TRBV7-2 and TRBJ2-5; no clear D. The DNA end is a closer match to TRBJ2-7, so the J assignment may be wrong. The sequences come from PBMCs, collected from a patient treated with natalizumab. This receptor was taken from a woman between 40 and 50 years old with progressive multifocal leukoencephalopathy. Here the CDR3 DNA reads TGTGCCAGCAGCGTTTCCTACGAGCAGTACTTC. Translating it yields CASSVSYEQYF.